This T cell receptor (beta chain) was identified during a study of blood T cell repertoires in COVID-19. At the level of the study: Acute and convalescent COVID-19 samples came from the United States, Italy and Spain.

Seattle patients were enrolled while actively infected and followed longitudinally. The V and J ends lost 4 bases and 1 base respectively, with 7 bases between them. The germline V gene has CDR1 MNHEY and CDR2 SMNVEV (reference sequence). The CDR3 runs to 14 residues. Authors' analysis steps: Estimates of nucleated cell counts were drawn from the amplification of reference gene primers. Here immunoSEQ multiplex PCR was the method, and the copy in TCRdb shows in-frame clones only, minus some. Clone size and the V and J calls come from that table; the DNA yielded D and trimming. This table holds a few hundred thousand clones, approximately 88% found once.

The chain joins TRBV27 to TRBJ2-2; TRBD2 might be the D (6 bases). Sequenced material: peripheral blood. The TCR comes from a woman in her thirties with COVID-19, enrolled during active disease. CDR3 in amino acids: CASSSGLNTGELFF. CDR3 bases: TGTGCCAGCAGTTCGGGACTGAACACCGGGGAGCTGTTTTTT.